A single sample gave rise to the 29 T cell receptor beta chains below, sequenced in a study of regulatory and conventional T cells in RAG deficiency. TCRdb's copy holds only in-frame clones and misses some; the assay was immunoSEQ multiplex PCR. This sample has approximately 46,000 clones, with 85% to 90% found just once. Conventional CD4+ T cells were sorted from blood as CD25-low CD127-high cells. The same sample was also studied in work on regulatory T cells. Turning to that study: The primer mix had 52 TRBV and 13 TRBJ primers.

The sample was CD4+ effector T cells sorted from blood. The source of these receptors is a human donor in good health.

This clone was seen once. This rearrangement joins TRBV7-3 to TRBJ2-2; perhaps TRBD1 as D (5 bases). CDR3 length: 15 amino acids. Germline loops: CDR1 SGHTA, CDR2 FQGTGA. The germline V and J ends were trimmed by 3 bases and 0 bases, with 8 bases remaining between them. DNA for the CDR3: TGTGCCAGCAGCTTCTCAGGGTCGAACACCGGGGAGCTGTTTTTT. This translates into CASSFSGSNTGELFF.

The chain links TRBV12-5 to TRBJ2-1; perhaps TRBD1 as D (6 bases). This CDR3 contains 16 residues. Germline V CDR1 and CDR2: LGHNT, FRNRAP. Deletions cut 2 bases from V and 7 bases from J, with 18 bases between. The CDR3 spells CASGLTTGPRPNEQFF. The CDR3 nucleotides are TGTGCTAGTGGTTTGACTACAGGGCCCCGCCCAAATGAGCAGTTCTTC.

The V and J genes are TRBV6-1 and TRBJ2-3; 10 nucleotides match TRBD2. The germline CDR1 and CDR2 sequences are MNHNS and SASEGT. J gave up 3 bases and V 4 bases, and 10 bases lay outside the gene matches. This CDR3 region has 17 residues. The CDR3 here is CASSGLASGGRTDTQYF. DNA for the CDR3: TGTGCCAGCAGTGGCCTGGCTAGCGGGGGCAGAACAGATACGCAGTATTTT.

The CDR3, as DNA: TGTGCCATCAAGGAGGAAGGAAAGACTGAAGCTTTCTTT. Its translation: CAIKEEGKTEAFF. The chain joins TRBV10-3 to TRBJ1-1; unclear D gene. CDR3 length equals 13 residues. Per germline, CDR1 ENHRY and CDR2 SYGVKD. The V end lost 7 bases, the J end lost 5 bases, and 14 bases lay between the germline ends.

This clone was detected once. The V and J genes are TRBV19 and TRBJ2-7; 12 bases agree with TRBD1. The CDR3 has 17 residues. With 4 bases clipped from V and 4 bases from J, the junction kept 11 bases outside the gene matches. The germline gives CDR1 LNHDA, CDR2 SQIVND (reference sequence). CDR3: CASSNSGTGGLKYEQYF. The CDR3 bases are TGTGCCAGTAGTAATTCCGGGACAGGGGGCTTGAAGTACGAGCAGTACTTC.

On this clone itself: This likely comes from a read error, as the CDR3 has no conserved phenylalanine or tryptophan at its end. The V and J genes are TRBV6-4 and TRBJ1-5; D gene uncertain. Germline-derived CDR1 and CDR2 are MRHNA and SNTAGT. Trimming took 2 bases from V and 5 from J, leaving 7 bases between them. The CDR3 is 13 amino acids. The CDR3 DNA sequence: TGTGCCAGCAGTGACCGTCGCGATCAGCCCCAGCATTCT. This translates into CASSDRRDQPQHS.

The chain recombines TRBV5-1 with TRBJ1-1; perhaps TRBD1 as D (6 bases). This CDR3 region has 15 residues. Germline loops: CDR1 SGHRS, CDR2 YFSETQ. V was cut by 3 bases and J by 4 bases, with 16 bases left in between. The CDR3 loop reads CASSSESRGSTEAFF. The CDR3, as DNA: TGCGCCAGCAGCTCCGAGTCCAGGGGAAGCACTGAAGCTTTCTTT.

This sequence joins TRBV29-1 and TRBJ2-7; D remains unclear. From germline, CDR1 is SQVTM and CDR2 ANQGSEA. Trimming left V 4 bases short and J 4 bases short, with 11 bases between. The CDR3 is 12 residues long. The CDR3 loop reads CSVADPSYEQYF. In DNA form, the CDR3 reads TGCAGCGTTGCTGACCCCAGTTACGAGCAGTACTTC.

The chain is built from TRBV19 and TRBJ1-2; 7 nucleotides line up with TRBD1. The CDR3 spans 15 residues. Germline CDR1 LNHDA, CDR2 SQIVND (reference sequence). V lost 5 bases and J lost 6; bases outside the gene matches: 12. CDR3 in amino acids: CASSYREGARDGYTF. CDR3 coding DNA: TGTGCCAGTAGTTACCGGGAGGGGGCGCGAGATGGCTACACCTTC.

V gene TRBV19 combines with J gene TRBJ1-3; D possibly corresponds to TRBD1 (6 bases). Between the trimmed V and J ends, which lost 2 bases and 0 bases, there was a span of 11 bases. Germline V gives CDR1 LNHDA, CDR2 SQIVND (reference sequence). CDR3 length: 16 amino acids. Written as DNA, the CDR3 is TGTGCCAGTAGTATACAGGGACAAGCCTCTGGAAACACCATATATTTT. It specifies CASSIQGQASGNTIYF.

This sequence joins TRBV7-9 and TRBJ1-1, with unresolved D. The CDR3 loop spans 15 amino acids. The V end lost 3 bases, the J end lost 2 bases, and 13 bases lay between the germline ends. CDR1 and CDR2 (germline): SEHNR, FQNEAQ (reference sequence). Here the CDR3 reads CASSFIGKRNTEAFF. Here the CDR3 DNA reads TGTGCCAGCAGCTTCATTGGGAAGAGAAACACTGAAGCTTTCTTT.

This clone appeared a few times. This rearrangement joins TRBV18 to TRBJ1-1; D is unresolved. The CDR3 length is 13 residues. Germline CDR1 is KGHSH and CDR2 is LQKENI. Trimming shortened V by 7 bases and J by 1 base, and 10 bases separated the two germline ends. CDR3 sequence (DNA): TGTGCCAGCTTACAGATCTGGAACACTGAAGCTTTCTTT. Translation gives CASLQIWNTEAFF. The full variable domain, in which reference TRBV18 and TRBJ1-1 provide the parts outside the CDR3, is NAGVMQNPRHLVRRRGQEARLRCSPMKGHSHVYWYRQLPEEGLKFMVYLQKENIIDESGMPKERFSAEFPKEGPSILRIQQVVRGDSAAYFCASLQIWNTEAFFGQGTRLTVV.

The chain's CDR3 is CSVEWALAGNTGELFF. In DNA form, the CDR3 reads TGCAGCGTTGAATGGGCGTTAGCGGGGAACACCGGGGAGCTGTTTTTT. The V and J genes are TRBV29-1 and TRBJ2-2, with TRBD2 matching over 7 bases. CDR1 SQVTM and CDR2 ANQGSEA come from the germline V gene. The length of the CDR3 is 16 residues. Trimming at V came to 2 bases and at J to 1 base, leaving 7 bases not matched to a gene.

The chain is built from TRBV4-1 and TRBJ2-5; D gene uncertain. The germline V gene encodes CDR1 MGHRA and CDR2 YSYEKL. The CDR3 consists of 16 residues. V was clipped by 0 bases and J by 0 bases, with 11 bases between them. Here the CDR3 reads CASSQDSNLYQETQYF. The CDR3 DNA reads as TGCGCCAGCAGCCAAGACAGCAACCTGTACCAAGAGACCCAGTACTTC.

The chain carries TRBV6-5 and TRBJ1-5; D call uncertain. Looked up from germline, CDR1 is MNHEY and CDR2 is SVGAGI. V lost 1 base to trimming and J lost 0 bases, with 7 bases between them. The CDR3 sequence is 15 residues long. As DNA, the CDR3 is TGTGCCAGCAGTTACTATGGTAATAGCAATCAGCCCCAGCATTTT. It translates to CASSYYGNSNQPQHF.

CDR3: CASSPNGGPPADGYTF. The CDR3 nucleotides read TGTGCCAGCAGCCCAAACGGGGGGCCCCCTGCTGATGGCTACACCTTC. V and J are TRBV9 and TRBJ1-2, with TRBD1 as a possible D gene (6 bases). V was trimmed by 4 bases and J by 6 bases, leaving 22 bases between them. This CDR3 contains 16 residues. The germline CDR1 and CDR2 sequences are SGDLS and YYNGEE.

The chain recombines TRBV18 with TRBJ1-4; TRBD1 matches at 7 bases. The germline V gene has CDR1 KGHSH and CDR2 LQKENI. The CDR3 is 16 residues long. J gave up 0 bases and V 4 bases, and 5 bases lay outside the gene matches. CDR3 bases: TGTGCCAGCTCACAGGTCGACAGGGCAACTAATGAAAAACTGTTTTTT. It encodes CASSQVDRATNEKLFF.

The chain carries TRBV25-1 and TRBJ1-6; D is undetermined. The CDR3 covers 14 residues. V lost 7 bases and J 5 bases, leaving 12 bases between the germline ends. Per the germline V gene, CDR1 is MGHDK and CDR2 is SYGVNS. CDR3 bases: TGTGCCAGCAAATCACAGCTCGATAATTCACCCCTCCACTTT. Its translation is CASKSQLDNSPLHF.

The V gene is TRBV10-3, the J gene TRBJ2-3; the D is unclear. The CDR3 runs to 15 residues. Trimming shortened V by 2 bases and J by 0 bases, and 9 bases separated the two germline ends. The germline V gene has CDR1 ENHRY and CDR2 SYGVKD. The CDR3 coding sequence is TGTGCCATCAGTGAGGGAACGGCTAGCACAGATACGCAGTATTTT. Translated, it gives CAISEGTASTDTQYF.

This clone has a single count. The rearrangement links TRBV5-4 to TRBJ1-2; D may be TRBD1 (5 bases). V was clipped by 3 bases and J by 1 base, with 10 bases between them. Germline V gives CDR1 SGHNT, CDR2 YYREEE (reference sequence). This CDR3 is built from 14 residues. The CDR3 protein is CASSSQAINYGYTF. The CDR3 DNA reads TGTGCCAGCAGCTCACAGGCGATTAACTATGGCTACACCTTC.

The chain recombines TRBV7-8 with TRBJ1-2; a possible D gene is TRBD1 (6 bases). The CDR3 runs to 12 residues. Trimming shortened V by 4 bases and J by 5 bases, and 8 bases separated the two germline ends. Germline assignment: CDR1 SGHVS and CDR2 FQNEAQ. CDR3 protein: CASSSGAYGYTF. CDR3 DNA sequence: TGTGCCAGCAGCTCAGGGGCGTATGGCTACACCTTC.

The V call is TRBV7-2, the J call TRBJ2-5; either TRBD1 or TRBD2 may fit D (7 bases each). Germline V gives CDR1 SGHTA, CDR2 FQGNSA. V lost 8 bases and J lost 4, with 26 bases in between. This CDR3 has 17 amino acids. The CDR3 protein is CASSKGGGRGVGETQYF. The CDR3 DNA reads TGTGCCAGCTCCAAAGGGGGCGGGAGAGGTGTGGGAGAGACCCAGTACTTC.

The V and J genes are TRBV19 and TRBJ2-5, with D perhaps matching TRBD2 (5 bases). This CDR3 region has 13 residues. Per the germline V gene, CDR1 is LNHDA and CDR2 is SQIVND (reference sequence). The V and J ends lost 6 bases and 4 bases respectively, with 12 bases between them. The CDR3 DNA reads as TGTGCCAGTAGCTTCCGGGAACGAGAGACCCAGTACTTC. Its translation is CASSFRERETQYF.

The rearrangement joins TRBV11-2 to TRBJ2-7; tentatively, D is TRBD1 (6 bases). V lost 5 bases to trimming and J lost 4 bases, with 18 bases between them. CDR1 SGHAT and CDR2 FQNNGV come from the germline V gene. CDR3 length: 15 amino acids. The CDR3 DNA sequence: TGTGCCAGCAGCACCCTTGGGGGCTTATGGTACGAGCAGTACTTC. It specifies CASSTLGGLWYEQYF.

The chain recombines TRBV6-1 with TRBJ1-1, with 8 positions matching TRBD1. In germline, CDR1 is MNHNS, CDR2 SASEGT. Trimming took 7 bases from V and 1 from J; bases not matched to a gene: 5. This CDR3 has 14 amino acids. The CDR3 coding sequence is TGTGCCAGCATTCGGGACAGGAAGAACACTGAAGCTTTCTTT. This codes for CASIRDRKNTEAFF.

V usage is TRBV7-8 and J usage is TRBJ1-4, with D perhaps matching TRBD1 (6 bases). In germline, CDR1 is SGHVS, CDR2 FQNEAQ. The germline V and J ends were trimmed by 3 bases and 6 bases, with 11 bases remaining between them. CDR3 length: 14 residues. CDR3 bases: TGTGCCAGCAGCTTCGGACAGCCCTATGAAAAACTGTTTTTT. Its translation: CASSFGQPYEKLFF. Full variable domain (rest looked up from reference TRBV7-8 and TRBJ1-4): GAGVSQSPRYKVAKRGQDVALRCDPISGHVSLFWYQQALGQGPEFLTYFQNEAQLDKSGLPSDRFFAERPEGSVSTLKIQRTQQEDSAVYLCASSFGQPYEKLFFGSGTQLSVL.

The CDR3 region has the DNA TGCGCCAGCAGCCCGGCGAGGTTAAGTGGGACCACAGATACGCAGTATTTT. Residues: CASSPARLSGTTDTQYF. This chain links TRBV4-1 with TRBJ2-3; the D call may be TRBD1 or TRBD2 (5 bases each). V was pared by 4 bases and J by 2 bases, with 19 bases between. CDR1 MGHRA and CDR2 YSYEKL come from the germline V gene. CDR3 length equals 17 residues.

The rearrangement joins TRBV28 to TRBJ2-1; D is unclear. CDR1 is MDHEN, CDR2 SYDVKM, per germline. The V gene lost 7 bases and the J gene lost 8 bases, with 15 bases spanning the gap. The CDR3 is 13 residues long. In DNA form, the CDR3 reads TGTGCCAGCATCTCTCTGGGATTCGATGAGCAGTTCTTC. It encodes CASISLGFDEQFF.

This clone was found a few times. CDR3 sequence reads: CASSASRDREYF. In DNA, the CDR3 is TGTGCCAGCAGTGCCTCCCGGGACAGGGAGTACTTC. The rearrangement joins TRBV6-1 to TRBJ2-7; 9 nucleotides agree with TRBD1. This CDR3 has 12 amino acids. Unmatched junction bases numbered 6, after V lost 4 bases and J lost 11 bases. The germline CDR1 and CDR2 sequences are MNHNS and SASEGT.